The source of this TCR beta chain is a study of blood T cell repertoires in COVID-19. Study overall: Samples taken during acute and convalescent COVID-19 were collected in the United States, Italy and Spain. PBMCs, B-cell-depleted T cells, or T cells provided the cDNA or gDNA that made up the material.

Study processing details: By means of reference gene primer amplification, nucleated cell counts were estimated. TCRdb's table, derived via immunoSEQ multiplex PCR, lists solely in-frame clones and lacks some. For V, J and clone size, that table is used; D and trimming come from the DNA. The sample shows roughly 100,000 clones, about 86% of them seen only once. The sample comprised peripheral blood. The sequence came from a man between 60 and 75 years old with acute or convalescent COVID-19.

CDR3 sequence: CASSSGGGYTF. CDR3 in DNA: TGTGCCAGCAGCTCGGGGGGTGGCTACACCTTC. The gene calls are TRBV7-9 and TRBJ1-2; a possible D gene is TRBD1 (5 bases). Trimming cost V 4 bases and J 7 bases, with 7 bases left between them. The CDR3 extends over 11 amino acids. Germline V CDR1 and CDR2: SEHNR, FQNEAQ (reference sequence).